Following are 8 T cell receptor beta chains from one sample sequenced in a study of beta chain features in type 1 diabetes. Study-level points and caveats: Significant though moderate, a shortening of TCRB CDR3s appeared in all four CD4+ subsets of Type 1 diabetes patients.

The isolated RNA, all of it, was reverse transcribed, so expressed TCRB transcripts were what got sequenced. Assay used: immunoSEQ multiplex PCR; TCRdb lists only in-frame clones, some missing. The sample contains some 200,000 clones, roughly 16% of which appear only once. These receptors have no identified antigens. Source material: naive CD4+ T cells from blood. All receptors come from a man between 25 and 39 years old with type 1 diabetes.

This clone was counted between two and nine times. The chain recombines TRBV7-9 with TRBJ2-5, with 10 bases matching TRBD2. The CDR3 totals 16 residues. Germline V lookup: CDR1 SEHNR, CDR2 FQNEAQ (reference sequence). Trimming removed 5 bases from V and 1 base from J; junction bases left unmatched: 7. The CDR3 DNA follows: TGTGCCAGCAGCCCCTGGACTAGCGGACGCCAAGAGACCCAGTACTTC. Its translation: CASSPWTSGRQETQYF.

The chain couples TRBV30 to TRBJ1-2; D call uncertain. Trimming stripped 2 bases from V and 0 bases from J, with 13 bases between. Germline CDR1 is GTSNPN and CDR2 is SVGIG (reference sequence). The CDR3 loop spans 15 amino acids. The DNA of the CDR3 is TGTGCCTGGAGTTTGTTATGGCAGTCTAACTATGGCTACACCTTC. It is translated as CAWSLLWQSNYGYTF.

The chain has TRBV7-2 and TRBJ1-2; TRBD1 agrees at 7 bases. This CDR3 is 14 amino acids long. V shed 5 bases and J 4 bases; nucleotides not matched to a gene: 7. Looked up from germline, CDR1 is SGHTA and CDR2 is FQGNSA. DNA of the CDR3: TGTGCCAGCAGCGAGACAGGGTCCCCCTATGGCTACACCTTC. Encoded protein: CASSETGSPYGYTF.

The chain is built from TRBV7-9 and TRBJ2-1; tentatively, D is TRBD1 (5 bases). The germline CDR1 and CDR2 sequences are SEHNR and FQNEAQ (reference sequence). The CDR3 has 15 residues. V dropped 6 bases and J dropped 0 bases, with 12 bases sitting between them. The CDR3 spells CASRSTGTSYNEQFF. CDR3 sequence (DNA): TGTGCCAGCAGATCTACAGGAACCTCCTACAATGAGCAGTTCTTC.

The V call is TRBV4-1, the J call TRBJ2-1, with 9 positions matching TRBD1. The V gene end was trimmed by 3 bases and the J gene end by 8 bases; junction bases not matched to a gene: 11. Germline lookup yields CDR1 MGHRA and CDR2 YSYEKL. The CDR3 length is 16 residues. The CDR3 here is CASSQLGTGYIHEQFF. The CDR3 nucleotides read TGCGCCAGCAGCCAGCTCGGGACAGGGTACATCCATGAGCAGTTCTTC.

Details on this clone: Other DNA sequences in this specimen translate into the identical CDR3. The chain is built from TRBV10-3 and TRBJ2-5; no firm D call. V lost 6 bases and J 2 bases, leaving 4 bases between the germline ends. The CDR3 sequence is 11 residues long. Looked up from germline, CDR1 is ENHRY and CDR2 is SYGVKD. CDR3 in DNA: TGTGCCATCAGAAGACAAGAGACCCAGTACTTC. This encodes CAIRRQETQYF.

The chain uses TRBV9 and TRBJ2-3; unclear D gene. Germline lookup yields CDR1 SGDLS and CDR2 YYNGEE. The CDR3 has 14 amino acids. V lost 3 bases, J lost 0 bases, and 8 bases lay in between. CDR3 coding DNA: TGTGCCAGCAGCGGCAGACTGAGCACAGATACGCAGTATTTT. Translating gives CASSGRLSTDTQYF.

V gene TRBV29-1 combines with J gene TRBJ1-1; D is ambiguous. V was cut by 1 base and J by 0 bases, with 9 bases left in between. The germline CDR1 and CDR2 sequences are SQVTM and ANQGSEA. CDR3 length: 14 residues. DNA for the CDR3: TGCAGCGTTGAAGCCCTCCGAATGAACACTGAAGCTTTCTTT. Translated: CSVEALRMNTEAFF. Full variable domain (remainder filled in from reference TRBV29-1 and TRBJ1-1): SAVISQKPSRDICQRGTSLTIQCQVDSQVTMMFWYRQQPGQSLTLIATANQGSEATYESGFVIDKFPISRPNLTFSTLTVSNMSPEDSSIYLCSVEALRMNTEAFFGQGTRLTVV.